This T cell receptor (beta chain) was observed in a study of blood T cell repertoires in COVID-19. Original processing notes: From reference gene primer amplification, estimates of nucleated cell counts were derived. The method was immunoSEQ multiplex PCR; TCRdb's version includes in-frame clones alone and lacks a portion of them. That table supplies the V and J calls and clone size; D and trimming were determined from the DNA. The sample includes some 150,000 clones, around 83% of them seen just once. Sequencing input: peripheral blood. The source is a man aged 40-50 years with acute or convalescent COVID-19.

The CDR3 spells CASSPKTANTEAFF. CDR3 nucleotides: TGTGCCAGCTCACCCAAGACAGCGAACACTGAAGCTTTCTTT. J is TRBJ1-1 and V is TRBV18, with D possibly matching TRBD1 (5 bases). CDR3 length: 14 amino acids. The V gene lost 3 bases and the J gene lost 1 base, with 9 bases spanning the gap. Looked up from germline, CDR1 is KGHSH and CDR2 is LQKENI.